This T cell receptor beta chain emerged from a study of T-cell memory formation after mild COVID-19 (dated by TCRdb to 2020 to 2023). Broadly, across the study: TCR sequence clusters from the two donors were found to be largely donor specific. T-cell clones expanding and contracting after mild COVID-19 in a couple of donors were tracked by longitudinal TCRalpha and TCRbeta repertoire sequencing. Two young, previously healthy adult volunteers, one female and one male, were included in the cohort. Here is what the overall study found, with its caveats: Only a couple of mild cases were covered by the study, and larger cohorts that include severe cases with pre-infection samples were considered necessary. Some responding clones were detected in pre-infection memory, suggesting pre-existing cross-reactive memory T cells joined the SARS-CoV-2 response. SARS-CoV-2 specificity was not confirmed for the second-wave clones peaking on day 37. From day 15 to 85, contracting clones showed balanced CD4/CD8 phenotypes, whereas a second wave of clones that expanded from day 15 to 37 leaned towards CD4+. Contracting CD4+ clones were found mainly in CM and EM memory subsets, while CD8+ clones were enriched in EMRA.

V is reduced by 5 bases and J by 5 bases, leaving a spacing of 12 bases between them. From cysteine to phenylalanine, the CDR3 is 13 amino acids long. The only DNA kept is the CDR3, 39 bases in frame from the first base. This clonotype was seen only a few times. This receptor's antigen is unknown. One base away there is no much larger clone; base qualities are not given. The reads were generated on an Illumina NovaSeq 6000. Using 5'RACE with constant-segment primers, TCRalpha and TCRbeta cDNA libraries were constructed, with sample barcodes and unique molecular identifiers added in the process. Trizol reagent was used to extract RNA from every sample. The libraries were amplified in two PCR steps, and the second step added a second sample barcode and Illumina TruSeq adapters. Sequencing of libraries was performed on an Illumina NovaSeq with 2 x 150 bp paired-end reads. The published analysis was carried out like this. The reads were demultiplexed and collapsed into UMI-guided consensus sequences using migec v1.2.7. Using mixcr v2.1.11, UMI consensuses were aligned to TRA and TRB V and J templates and then assembled into clonotypes. Clonotypes were classified as expanded or contracted when called significant by both edgeR and NoisET, with noise models trained on biological replicates. edgeR calls used a false discovery rate-adjusted p below 0.01 and a log2 fold-change threshold of 1. PCA with hierarchical clustering of max-normalized trajectories of the 1000 most abundant clonotypes was used as exploratory dynamics analysis. The CD4 or CD8 phenotype of responding clones was assigned using the separately sequenced CD4+ and CD8+ repertoires. TCRdb took the public reads, trimmed them with fastp at Q25, ran MiXCR for clone calling and kept in-frame beta chains. Each CDR3 protein appears once, grouped with its most common genes and DNA. TCRdb's processing, not the study's, gives the V and J calls here. The sample table shows around 250,000 distinct CDR3 sequences, and about 17% are seen once. The ten most abundant clones make up less than 30% of the sample.

PBMCs were isolated by Ficoll-Paque density gradient centrifugation. The sample consisted of PBMCs or a T cell subset sorted from them (not recorded which). This sequence was found in a young man who had mild COVID-19 (a few samples of this study predate the infection). The sample titles of this study are shuffled in the database, so cell type and time point are left out; the donor was told from shared clones. The chain is made from TRBV12-3 or TRBV12-4 and TRBJ2-5, with no D gene named confidently. The nucleotide sequence reads as follows: TGTGCCAGCAGTCCCGGGCCTCGGGAGACCCAGTACTTC. This encodes CASSPGPRETQYF.